One and the same sample provided the 10 T cell receptor beta chains below, sequenced in a study of blood T cell repertoires in COVID-19. Assay: immunoSEQ multiplex PCR; the TCRdb copy retains only in-frame clones and omits some. The profile shows about 80,000 clones, around nine tenths of them singletons. The source material was peripheral blood. All receptors come from a man between 25 and 39 years old with acute or convalescent COVID-19.

V and J are TRBV15 and TRBJ1-5; D call uncertain. Deletions cut 0 bases from V and 3 bases from J, with 9 bases between. The CDR3 is 15 residues long. Germline CDR1 is LNHNV and CDR2 is YYDKDF (reference sequence). CDR3 protein: CATSRDRGSNQPQHF. CDR3 DNA sequence: TGTGCCACCAGCAGAGACCGGGGTTCCAATCAGCCCCAGCATTTT.

This clone has only one observation. V gene TRBV6-2 or TRBV6-3 combines with J gene TRBJ2-7; TRBD1 aligns across 10 bases. V lost 4 bases and J lost 5; bases outside the gene matches: 8. Germline loops: CDR1 MNHEY, CDR2 SVGEGT. CDR3 length equals 15 residues. The CDR3 DNA reads as TGTGCCAGCAGTTCCGCCGGGACAGGGGAACACGAGCAGTACTTC. Encoded protein: CASSSAGTGEHEQYF.

V and J are TRBV18 and TRBJ1-1, with 8 bases fitting TRBD1. Germline values: CDR1 KGHSH, CDR2 LQKENI. The trim removed 6 bases at V and 5 bases at J, leaving 5 bases unmatched. The CDR3 consists of 13 residues. The CDR3 nucleotides are TGTGCCAGCTCGCCAGGGGGCCCGACTGAAGCTTTCTTT. Protein: CASSPGGPTEAFF.

J is TRBJ2-1 and V is TRBV15, with D unclear. CDR3 length: 16 residues. Germline values: CDR1 LNHNV, CDR2 YYDKDF (reference sequence). Trimming stripped 1 base from V and 2 bases from J, with 12 bases between. The CDR3 DNA follows: TGTGCCACCAGCAGAGCATTAAGCGCTGCCTACAATGAGCAGTTCTTC. Amino acid sequence: CATSRALSAAYNEQFF.

Comment on this clone: The same CDR3 also results from other DNA sequences found in this sample. The chain has TRBV28 and TRBJ1-4; weak D call: TRBD1 (6 bases). CDR1 is MDHEN, CDR2 SYDVKM, per germline. Trimming shortened V by 2 bases and J by 2 bases, and 6 bases separated the two germline ends. The CDR3 contains 14 residues. The CDR3 DNA reads as TGTGCCAGCAGTTTAACAGGGACTAATGAAAAACTGTTTTTT. Translation gives CASSLTGTNEKLFF.

As concerns this clone: The sample has other DNA sequences that encode this CDR3 too. V usage is TRBV7-2 and J usage is TRBJ2-1; 11 nucleotides align to TRBD2. CDR3 length equals 14 residues. Germline CDR1 and CDR2: SGHTA and FQGNSA. V dropped 3 bases and J dropped 5; count of bases not matched to a gene: 0. The CDR3 spells CASSLGLADNEQFF. The CDR3 DNA reads as TGTGCCAGCAGCTTGGGACTAGCGGACAATGAGCAGTTCTTC.

J is TRBJ2-7 and V is TRBV27; 9 nucleotides line up with TRBD2. The CDR3 contains 16 residues. The junction had 7 bases not matched to a gene; V was cut back by 2 bases and J by 2 bases. Germline V gives CDR1 MNHEY, CDR2 SMNVEV (reference sequence). The CDR3, as DNA: TGTGCCAGCAGTTTACGGTCTAGCGGGGTTCCCTACGAGCAGTACTTC. Translating it yields CASSLRSSGVPYEQYF.

This sequence joins TRBV2 and TRBJ2-7, with D tentatively TRBD1 (5 bases). CDR1 SNHLY and CDR2 FYNNEI come from the germline V gene. The CDR3 consists of 18 residues. Trimming removed 2 bases at V and 3 bases at J, with 23 bases between. The CDR3 is CASSELDPRTSARYEQYF. CDR3 coding DNA: TGTGCCAGCAGTGAATTGGACCCCCGGACATCTGCGCGCTACGAGCAGTACTTC.

The chain is built from TRBV6-5 and TRBJ2-1; unclear D gene. Trimming left V 2 bases short and J 5 bases short, with 7 bases between. The germline V gene has CDR1 MNHEY and CDR2 SVGAGI. The CDR3 extends over 13 amino acids. The CDR3 loop reads CASSYAINNEQFF. The CDR3, as DNA: TGTGCCAGCAGTTACGCTATCAACAATGAGCAGTTCTTC.

Written as DNA, the CDR3 is TGTGCCAGCAGCTTAGGGACAGCGGGAGATACGCAGTATTTT. This translates into CASSLGTAGDTQYF. The V and J genes are TRBV7-3 and TRBJ2-3, with D maybe TRBD1 (7 bases). Germline V lookup: CDR1 SGHTA, CDR2 FQGTGA. The CDR3 is made up of 14 amino acids. V was cut by 2 bases and J by 5 bases, with 11 bases left in between.